The T cell receptor beta chain under discussion was sequenced for a study of blood T cell repertoires in COVID-19. Sequenced by immunoSEQ multiplex PCR; TCRdb stores in-frame clones only, minus some. This repertoire shows 120,000 to 150,000 clones, 65% to 85% found once; its top ten account for 8% to 9%. This CDR3 has 15 amino acids. Sequencing input: peripheral blood. The receptor comes from a man aged 25 to 45 with COVID-19, enrolled during active disease. V and J are TRBV21-1 and TRBJ2-7; the D call in the table, TRBD2, was not verified against the DNA. TRBV21-1 is a known pseudogene. DNA for the CDR3: TGTGCCAGCAGGCGATGCGGGGGCTGGGGGTACGAGCAGTACTTC. Translating it yields CASRRCGGWGYEQYF.